Below, one TCR beta chain is given with its context. The CDR3 is 14 residues long. The germline V gene has CDR1 LGHNA and CDR2 YNFKEQ. Trimming cost V 1 base and J 1 base, with 7 bases left between them. These data come from a study of blood T cell repertoires in COVID-19. Overall study context: Spain, Italy and the United States supplied samples that represented acute and convalescent COVID-19.

Clones were read by immunoSEQ multiplex PCR, and TCRdb kept only the in-frame ones, dropping some. The profile covers around 260,000 clones, with around 86% appearing a single time and about 1.6% taken by the ten largest. The sequencing input was peripheral blood. This chain connects TRBV4-2 to TRBJ2-5; D possibly corresponds to TRBD2 (6 bases). This TCR came from a woman in her thirties or forties who had recovered from COVID-19. CDR3 in amino acids: CASSQGGVQETQYF. For the CDR3, the DNA is TGTGCCAGCAGCCAAGGCGGGGTCCAAGAGACCCAGTACTTC.